Listed below are T cell receptor beta chains from one sample, sequenced in a study of PD-1 blockade in classical Hodgkin lymphoma. The table came from immunoSEQ multiplex PCR; TCRdb's copy has only in-frame clones and leaves some out. The profile shows fewer than 80,000 clones, 71% of them singletons. The source material was peripheral blood mononuclear cells (PBMCs), sampled before the second cycle of nivolumab. These receptors were collected from a human donor with classical Hodgkin lymphoma. The CDR3 runs from the conserved cysteine through the conserved F or W. D genes are given only for firm matches. Size tells how often a clone was seen (once, few, many) or the class of an expanded clone, and some rows leave it out.

j_call v_call clone_size d_call cdr3_aa cdr3_nt
TRBJ1-1 TRBV28 . . CASSPYQGKNTEAFF TGTGCCAGCAGTCCGTACCAGGGGAAGAACACTGAAGCTTTCTTT
TRBJ2-1 TRBV15 . TRBD1 CATSRTGGYNEQFF TGTGCCACCAGCCGGACAGGGGGCTACAATGAGCAGTTCTTC
TRBJ2-2 TRBV5-1 . . CASSLAPRGTGELFF TGCGCCAGCAGCTTGGCCCCCCGGGGGACCGGGGAGCTGTTTTTT
TRBJ2-5 TRBV5-1 . . CASSLAGAEETQYF TGCGCCAGCAGCTTGGCGGGGGCCGAGGAGACCCAGTACTTC
TRBJ1-2 TRBV30 once TRBD1 CAWMTGGFYGYTF TGTGCCTGGATGACAGGGGGCTTCTATGGCTACACCTTC
TRBJ2-7 TRBV5-4 . . CASSQENRAYEQYF TGTGCCAGCAGCCAAGAGAACAGGGCCTACGAGCAGTACTTC
TRBJ1-2 TRBV6-5 once . CASRHGVNYGYTF TGTGCCAGCAGACACGGGGTAAACTATGGCTACACCTTC
TRBJ1-3 TRBV19 . . CASSNPGDNSGNTIYF TGTGCCAGTAGTAACCCTGGGGACAACTCTGGAAACACCATATATTTT
TRBJ2-5 TRBV2 . . CASRVVLETQYF TGTGCCAGCAGGGTGGTTTTGGAGACCCAGTACTTC
TRBJ1-1 TRBV28 . . CASSSVTGYTEAFF TGTGCCAGCAGTTCCGTCACAGGGTACACTGAAGCTTTCTTT
TRBJ2-3 TRBV18 . . CASSKTDLFTDTQYF TGTGCCAGCTCAAAGACAGACCTGTTCACAGATACGCAGTATTTT
TRBJ2-7 TRBV10-2 many . CASSESDDLGDEQYF TGCGCCAGCAGTGAGTCTGACGACCTGGGGGACGAGCAGTACTTC
TRBJ2-7 TRBV18 . TRBD1 CASSPATGTYEQYF TGTGCCAGCTCACCAGCGACAGGGACCTACGAGCAGTACTTC
TRBJ1-1 TRBV2 . . CASEGGLVTEAFF TGTGCCAGCGAGGGGGGGTTGGTTACTGAAGCTTTCTTT
TRBJ2-3 TRBV7-8 . TRBD1 CASSLVGRGIDTQYF TGTGCCAGCAGCTTAGTCGGCAGGGGGATAGATACGCAGTATTTT
TRBJ2-7 TRBV5-1 . TRBD1 CASSLGWTGAPYEQYF TGCGCCAGCAGCTTGGGATGGACAGGGGCCCCCTACGAGCAGTACTTC